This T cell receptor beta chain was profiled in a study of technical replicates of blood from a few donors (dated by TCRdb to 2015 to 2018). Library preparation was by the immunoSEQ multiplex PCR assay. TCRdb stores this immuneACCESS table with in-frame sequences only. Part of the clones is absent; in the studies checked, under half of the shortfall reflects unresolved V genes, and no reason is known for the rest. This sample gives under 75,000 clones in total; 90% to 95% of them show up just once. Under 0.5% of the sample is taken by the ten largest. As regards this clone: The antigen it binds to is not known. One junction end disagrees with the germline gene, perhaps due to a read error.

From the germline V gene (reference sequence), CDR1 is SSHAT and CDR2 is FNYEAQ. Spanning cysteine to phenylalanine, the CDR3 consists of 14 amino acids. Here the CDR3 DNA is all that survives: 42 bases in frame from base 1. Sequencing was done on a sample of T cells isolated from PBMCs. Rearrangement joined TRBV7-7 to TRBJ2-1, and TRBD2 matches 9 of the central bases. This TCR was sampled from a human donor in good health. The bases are TGTGCTAGCAGCTCAATAGCGGGGGACAATGAGCAGTTCTTC. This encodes CASSSIAGDNEQFF.